The next 20 T cell receptor beta chains were all read from a single sample in a study of blood T cell repertoires in COVID-19. Sequenced by immunoSEQ multiplex PCR; TCRdb stores in-frame clones only, minus some. The repertoire includes fewer than 250,000 clones, less than 90% of them detected once, and just under 20% sits in the top ten. Sequencing used peripheral blood. The source of these receptors is a man aged 25 to 40 with active or convalescent COVID-19.

This clone has more than one count but fewer than ten. The CDR3 region is CASRISGGEQFF. The CDR3 coding sequence is TGCGCCAGCAGGATTAGCGGGGGTGAGCAGTTCTTC. The rearrangement links TRBV5-1 to TRBJ2-1; 9 positions match TRBD2. From germline, CDR1 is SGHRS and CDR2 YFSETQ. Unmatched junction bases numbered 3, after V lost 5 bases and J lost 9 bases. CDR3 size: 12 residues.

The rearrangement links TRBV3-1 (or the pseudogene TRBV3-2) to TRBJ2-5; no firm D call. CDR1 LGHDT and CDR2 YNNKEL come from the germline V gene (reference sequence). Trimming took 3 bases from V and 2 from J, leaving 7 bases between them. There are 13 residues in the CDR3. The DNA for the CDR3 is TGTGCCAGCAGCCATCAGGATCAAGAGACCCAGTACTTC. Amino acid sequence: CASSHQDQETQYF.

The sample holds a few counts of this clone. The chain recombines TRBV18 with TRBJ1-6; 7 bases line up with TRBD1. V trimming: 4 bases; J trimming: 7 bases; junction bases outside the gene matches: 4. The CDR3 totals 14 residues. CDR1 and CDR2 from the germline V gene are KGHSH and LQKENI. CDR3 sequence: CASSQDRLNSPLHF. CDR3 DNA: TGTGCCAGCTCACAGGACAGGCTAAATTCACCCCTCCACTTT. Supplemented by reference TRBV18 and TRBJ1-6, the full variable domain reads NAGVMQNPRHLVRRRGQEARLRCSPMKGHSHVYWYRQLPEEGLKFMVYLQKENIIDESGMPKERFSAEFPKEGPSILRIQQVVRGDSAAYFCASSQDRLNSPLHFGNGTRLTVT.

This CDR3 is CASSQDYAGGRNEQFF. The CDR3 nucleotides read TGCGCCAGCAGCCAAGATTATGCGGGAGGGAGGAATGAGCAGTTCTTC. The chain has TRBV4-3 and TRBJ2-1; 9 nucleotides agree with TRBD2. This CDR3 has 16 residues. Germline V lookup: CDR1 LGHNA, CDR2 YSLEER. J lost 7 bases, V lost 0 bases, and 7 bases had no gene match.

This sequence joins TRBV18 and TRBJ2-2; 7 nucleotides agree with TRBD1. The CDR3 spans 15 residues. Losses at the gene ends were 5 bases for V and 3 bases for J; bases not matched to a gene: 6. The V gene's germline CDR1 is KGHSH and CDR2 LQKENI. CDR3 sequence: CASSTRQGDTGELFF. DNA of the CDR3: TGTGCCAGCTCAACCCGACAGGGCGACACCGGGGAGCTGTTTTTT.

This clone was seen a handful of times. V is TRBV5-6 and J is TRBJ2-2, with TRBD2 as a possible D gene (5 bases). CDR3 length: 15 amino acids. Trimming pared 6 bases from V and 4 bases from J, leaving 16 bases between. CDR1 SGHDT and CDR2 YYEEEE come from the germline V gene. The CDR3 region is CASTPTPGSTGELFF. DNA of the CDR3: TGTGCCAGCACCCCAACCCCGGGGTCCACCGGGGAGCTGTTTTTT. Supplemented by reference TRBV5-6 and TRBJ2-2, the full variable domain reads DAGVTQSPTHLIKTRGQQVTLRCSPKSGHDTVSWYQQALGQGPQFIFQYYEEEERQRGNFPDRFSGHQFPNYSSELNVNALLLGDSALYLCASTPTPGSTGELFFGEGSRLTVL.

The gene calls are TRBV30 and TRBJ2-1; possibly TRBD2 for D (6 bases). V was shortened by 2 bases and J by 7 bases, with 9 bases between the two germline ends. This CDR3 has 12 amino acids. Germline V gene data show CDR1 as GTSNPN and CDR2 as SVGIG (reference sequence). CDR3 bases: TGTGCCTGGAGTCCGACTAGTAATGAGCAGTTCTTC. It specifies CAWSPTSNEQFF. Variable domain in full (rest from reference TRBV30 and TRBJ2-1): SQTIHQWPATLVQPVGSPLSLECTVEGTSNPNLYWYRQAAGRGLQLLFYSVGIGQISSEVPQNLSASRPQDRQFILSSKKLLLSDSGFYLCAWSPTSNEQFFGPGTRLTVL.

The chain links TRBV7-2 to TRBJ2-3; possibly TRBD2 for D (5 bases). Germline V gene lookup returns CDR1 SGHTA and CDR2 FQGNSA. This CDR3 has 16 amino acids. With 5 bases removed from V and 8 bases from J, the gap between germline ends came to 23 bases. The CDR3 coding sequence is TGTGCCAGCAGCCCCCACTCTATTTTAGCGATAGGTACGCAGTATTTT. Translated, it gives CASSPHSILAIGTQYF.

The J gene is TRBJ2-5, the V gene TRBV7-2; perhaps TRBD2 as D (7 bases). Between the trimmed V and J ends, which lost 1 base and 4 bases, there was a span of 10 bases. The CDR3 is 14 amino acids. Germline V gene data show CDR1 as SGHTA and CDR2 as FQGNSA. The CDR3 is CASSLGGGGETQYF. CDR3 sequence (DNA): TGTGCCAGCAGCTTAGGAGGGGGGGGAGAGACCCAGTACTTC.

This chain links TRBV27 with TRBJ2-7, with D possibly TRBD2 on 5 matching bases. Germline V gene sequence: CDR1 MNHEY, CDR2 SMNVEV (reference sequence). The CDR3 length is 14 residues. Between the trimmed V and J ends, which lost 4 bases and 0 bases, there was a span of 10 bases. In DNA, the CDR3 is TGTGCCAGCAGTTATCGGGGTCCCTCCTACGAGCAGTACTTC. This gives the protein CASSYRGPSYEQYF.

This chain connects TRBV4-3 to TRBJ2-2; D is ambiguous. CDR1 and CDR2 (germline): LGHNA, YSLEER. The CDR3 sequence is 15 residues long. The V and J ends lost 0 bases and 3 bases respectively, with 8 bases between them. The CDR3 DNA reads as TGCGCCAGCAGCCAAGATCGGGTGGACACCGGGGAGCTGTTTTTT. Translated, it gives CASSQDRVDTGELFF.

The chain has TRBV18 and TRBJ1-6; D remains ambiguous. This CDR3 has 17 residues. Trimming shortened V by 5 bases and J by 10 bases, and 24 bases separated the two germline ends. Germline V gene data show CDR1 as KGHSH and CDR2 as LQKENI. The CDR3 region is CASSVKGGGGEQSPLHF. The CDR3 DNA reads as TGTGCCAGCTCAGTAAAGGGAGGCGGCGGCGAACAGTCACCCCTCCACTTT.

The table lists this clone with a few counts. This chain joins TRBV23-1 and TRBJ1-2; a weak D match, TRBD1 (6 bases). TRBV23-1 is noted as an ORF with a role that remains uncertain. Deletions cut 2 bases from V and 10 bases from J, with 17 bases between. The CDR3 totals 14 residues. The CDR3 loop is CASSQPKNRADYTF. The CDR3, as DNA: TGCGCCAGCAGTCAACCGAAGAACAGGGCTGACTACACCTTC.

This clone occurred a few times. This chain links TRBV9 with TRBJ1-6, with no clear D. The CDR3 spans 15 residues. V lost 6 bases and J 8 bases, leaving 18 bases between the germline ends. In germline, CDR1 is SGDLS, CDR2 YYNGEE. DNA for the CDR3: TGTGCCAGCAACAAGGACCCTGGAGGTGATTCACCCCTCCACTTT. The encoded protein is CASNKDPGGDSPLHF.

The V call is TRBV6-2 or TRBV6-3, the J call TRBJ2-7; the match to TRBD1 covers 8 bases. This CDR3 is 14 amino acids long. V was clipped by 5 bases and J by 3 bases; unmatched bases: 6. From germline, CDR1 is MNHEY and CDR2 SVGEGT. The CDR3 region is CASSEDRALYEQYF. Here the CDR3 DNA reads TGTGCCAGCAGTGAGGACAGGGCCCTCTACGAGCAGTACTTC.

This clone was seen a single time. The V and J genes are TRBV19 and TRBJ2-1, with a tentative D call TRBD2 (6 bases). CDR1 and CDR2 from the germline V gene are LNHDA and SQIVND (reference sequence). The CDR3 sequence is 16 residues long. V lost 5 bases and J lost 6, with 20 bases in between. The CDR3: CASSDPKVRLGNEQFF. The CDR3, as DNA: TGTGCCAGTAGTGACCCCAAAGTCCGACTAGGCAATGAGCAGTTCTTC.

The rearrangement uses TRBV28 and TRBJ2-5; perhaps TRBD2 as D (5 bases). V was pared by 5 bases and J by 0 bases, with 13 bases between. CDR1 and CDR2 from the germline V gene are MDHEN and SYDVKM. The CDR3 runs to 15 residues. CDR3 sequence reads: CASSPLGGYQETQYF. CDR3 sequence (DNA): TGTGCCAGCAGTCCCCTCGGCGGGTACCAAGAGACCCAGTACTTC.

V gene TRBV23-1 combines with J gene TRBJ1-5, with D perhaps TRBD1 (5 bases). TRBV23-1 is recorded as an ORF, its role being uncertain. The CDR3 runs 17 residues. V lost 0 bases and J lost 6, with 18 bases in between. CDR3 loop: CASSQSHEDKAGQPQHF. The CDR3 coding sequence is TGCGCCAGCAGTCAATCGCATGAGGACAAAGCGGGTCAGCCCCAGCATTTT.

The rearrangement joins TRBV5-4 to TRBJ2-3; D possibly corresponds to TRBD2 (6 bases). Germline lookup yields CDR1 SGHNT and CDR2 YYREEE (reference sequence). The CDR3 extends over 15 amino acids. The V and J ends lost 7 bases and 3 bases respectively, with 18 bases between them. CDR3 sequence: CASRITEGRTDTQYF. Here the CDR3 DNA reads TGTGCCAGCCGCATCACGGAGGGTAGGACAGATACGCAGTATTTT.

V gene TRBV5-4 combines with J gene TRBJ2-7; perhaps TRBD1 as D (6 bases). The CDR3 is 14 residues long. Per germline, CDR1 SGHNT and CDR2 YYREEE (reference sequence). Trimming pared 0 bases from V and 0 bases from J, leaving 7 bases between. CDR3 bases: TGTGCCAGCAGCTTGGTAGGGGGCTCCTACGAGCAGTACTTC. Translated: CASSLVGGSYEQYF.